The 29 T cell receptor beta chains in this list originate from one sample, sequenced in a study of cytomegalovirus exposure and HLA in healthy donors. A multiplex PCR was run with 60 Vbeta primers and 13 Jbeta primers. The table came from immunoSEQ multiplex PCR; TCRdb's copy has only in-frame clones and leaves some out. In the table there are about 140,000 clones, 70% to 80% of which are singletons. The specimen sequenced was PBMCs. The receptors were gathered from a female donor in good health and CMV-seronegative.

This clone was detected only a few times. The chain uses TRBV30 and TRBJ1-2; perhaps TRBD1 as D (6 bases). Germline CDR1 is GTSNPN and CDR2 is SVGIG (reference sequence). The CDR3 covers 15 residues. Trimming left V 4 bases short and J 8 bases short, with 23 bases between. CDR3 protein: CAWTRGAGRVQGYTF. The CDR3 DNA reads TGTGCCTGGACTCGGGGGGCCGGGAGGGTGCAGGGCTACACCTTC. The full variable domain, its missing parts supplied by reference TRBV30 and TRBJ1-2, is SQTIHQWPATLVQPVGSPLSLECTVEGTSNPNLYWYRQAAGRGLQLLFYSVGIGQISSEVPQNLSASRPQDRQFILSSKKLLLSDSGFYLCAWTRGAGRVQGYTFGSGTRLTVV.

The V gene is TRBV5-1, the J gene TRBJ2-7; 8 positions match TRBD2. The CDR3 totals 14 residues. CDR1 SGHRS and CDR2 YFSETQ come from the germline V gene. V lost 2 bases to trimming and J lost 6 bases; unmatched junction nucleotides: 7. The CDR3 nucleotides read TGCGCCAGCAGCTTTAGCAGCGGGAGTAGCGAGCAGTACTTC. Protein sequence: CASSFSSGSSEQYF.

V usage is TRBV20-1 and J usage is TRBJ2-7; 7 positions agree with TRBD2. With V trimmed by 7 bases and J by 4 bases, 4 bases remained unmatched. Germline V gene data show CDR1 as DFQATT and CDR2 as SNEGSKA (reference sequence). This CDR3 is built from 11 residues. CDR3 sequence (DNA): TGCAGTGTTAAGGGAGGGTACGAGCAGTACTTC. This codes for CSVKGGYEQYF.

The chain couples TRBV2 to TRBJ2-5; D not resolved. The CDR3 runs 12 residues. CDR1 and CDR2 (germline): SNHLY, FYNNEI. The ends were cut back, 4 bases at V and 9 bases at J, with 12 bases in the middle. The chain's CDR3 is CASSAGSWAQYF. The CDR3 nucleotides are TGTGCCAGCAGTGCAGGATCCTGGGCCCAGTACTTC.

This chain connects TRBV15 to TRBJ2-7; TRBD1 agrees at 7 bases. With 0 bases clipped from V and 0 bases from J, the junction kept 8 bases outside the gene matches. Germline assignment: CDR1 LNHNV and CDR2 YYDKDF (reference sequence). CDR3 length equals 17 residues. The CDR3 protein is CATSREPGQAASYEQYF. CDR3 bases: TGTGCCACCAGCAGAGAACCTGGACAGGCCGCCTCCTACGAGCAGTACTTC.

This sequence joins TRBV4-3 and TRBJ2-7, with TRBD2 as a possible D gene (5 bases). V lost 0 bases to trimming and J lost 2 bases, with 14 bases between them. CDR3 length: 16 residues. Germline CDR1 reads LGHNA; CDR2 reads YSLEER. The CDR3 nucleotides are TGCGCCAGCAGCCAAGATCGAGGGAGTGGGGCCTACGAGCAGTACTTC. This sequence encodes CASSQDRGSGAYEQYF.

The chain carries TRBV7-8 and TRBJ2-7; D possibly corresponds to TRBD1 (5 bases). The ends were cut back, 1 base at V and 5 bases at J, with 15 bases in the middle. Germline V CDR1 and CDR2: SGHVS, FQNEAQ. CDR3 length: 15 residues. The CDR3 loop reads CASSLGLGALNEQYV. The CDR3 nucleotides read TGTGCCAGCAGCTTAGGCTTAGGGGCCCTCAACGAGCAGTACGTC.

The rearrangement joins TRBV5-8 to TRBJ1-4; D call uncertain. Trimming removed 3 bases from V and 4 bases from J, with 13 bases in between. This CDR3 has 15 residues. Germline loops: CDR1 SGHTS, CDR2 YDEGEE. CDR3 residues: CASSSRKRDNEKLFF. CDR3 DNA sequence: TGTGCCAGCAGCTCGAGGAAGCGGGATAATGAAAAACTGTTTTTT.

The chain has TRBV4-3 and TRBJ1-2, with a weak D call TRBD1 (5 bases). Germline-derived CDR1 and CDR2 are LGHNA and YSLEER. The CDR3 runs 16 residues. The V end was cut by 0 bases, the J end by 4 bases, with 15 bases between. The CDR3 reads CASSQELDTLGYGYTF. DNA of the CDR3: TGCGCCAGCAGCCAAGAATTGGACACACTTGGCTATGGCTACACCTTC.

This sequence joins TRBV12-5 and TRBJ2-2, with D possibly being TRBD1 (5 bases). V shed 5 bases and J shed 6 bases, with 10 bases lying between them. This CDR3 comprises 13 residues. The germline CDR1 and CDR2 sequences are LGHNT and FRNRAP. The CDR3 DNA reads TGTGCTAGTGGTCCACAGGTAGCCGGGGAGCTGTTTTTT. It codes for CASGPQVAGELFF. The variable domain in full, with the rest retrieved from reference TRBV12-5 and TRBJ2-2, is DARVTQTPRHKVTEMGQEVTMRCQPILGHNTVFWYRQTMMQGLELLAYFRNRAPLDDSGMPKDRFSAEMPDATLATLKIQPSEPRDSAVYFCASGPQVAGELFFGEGSRLTVL.

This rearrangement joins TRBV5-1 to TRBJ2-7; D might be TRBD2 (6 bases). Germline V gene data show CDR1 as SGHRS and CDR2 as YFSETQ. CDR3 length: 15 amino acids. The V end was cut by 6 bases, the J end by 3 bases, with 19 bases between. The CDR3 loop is CASTVLGGIGYEQYF. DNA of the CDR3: TGCGCCAGCACCGTTTTAGGAGGGATAGGCTACGAGCAGTACTTC.

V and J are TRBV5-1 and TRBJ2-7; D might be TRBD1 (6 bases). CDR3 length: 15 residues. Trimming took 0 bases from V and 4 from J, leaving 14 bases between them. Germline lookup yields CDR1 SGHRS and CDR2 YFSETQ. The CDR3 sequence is CASSLVQGSGYEQYF. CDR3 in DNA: TGCGCCAGCAGCTTGGTCCAGGGGTCGGGGTACGAGCAGTACTTC.

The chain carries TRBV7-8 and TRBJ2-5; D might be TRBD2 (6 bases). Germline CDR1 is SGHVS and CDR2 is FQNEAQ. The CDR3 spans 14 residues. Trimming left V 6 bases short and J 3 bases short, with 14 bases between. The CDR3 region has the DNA TGTGCCAGCAGTCAACTAGCTGGGAAAGAGACCCAGTACTTC. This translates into CASSQLAGKETQYF.

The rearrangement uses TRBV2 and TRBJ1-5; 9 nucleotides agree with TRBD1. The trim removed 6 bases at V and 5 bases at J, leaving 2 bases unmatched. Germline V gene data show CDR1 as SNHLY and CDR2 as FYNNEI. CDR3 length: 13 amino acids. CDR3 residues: CASRRTGDQPQHF. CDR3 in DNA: TGTGCCAGCAGACGGACAGGGGATCAGCCCCAGCATTTT.

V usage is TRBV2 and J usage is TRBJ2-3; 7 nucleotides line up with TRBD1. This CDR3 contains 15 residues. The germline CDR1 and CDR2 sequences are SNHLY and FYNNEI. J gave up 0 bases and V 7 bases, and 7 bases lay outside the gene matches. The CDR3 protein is CASIVGRGSTDTQYF. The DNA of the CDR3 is TGTGCCAGCATCGTGGGCAGGGGGAGCACAGATACGCAGTATTTT. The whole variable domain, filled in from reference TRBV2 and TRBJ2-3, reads EPEVTQTPSHQVTQMGQEVILRCVPISNHLYFYWYRQILGQKVEFLVSFYNNEISEKSEIFDDQFSVERPDGSNFTLKIRSTKLEDSAMYFCASIVGRGSTDTQYFGPGTRLTVL.

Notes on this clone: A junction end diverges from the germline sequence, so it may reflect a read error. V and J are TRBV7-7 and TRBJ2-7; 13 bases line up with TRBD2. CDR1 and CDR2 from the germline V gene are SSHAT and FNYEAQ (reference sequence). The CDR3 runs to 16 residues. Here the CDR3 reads CASSSGTSGAYGEQYF. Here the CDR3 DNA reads TGTGCTAGCAGCTCAGGGACTAGCGGGGCCTACGGGGAGCAGTACTTC.

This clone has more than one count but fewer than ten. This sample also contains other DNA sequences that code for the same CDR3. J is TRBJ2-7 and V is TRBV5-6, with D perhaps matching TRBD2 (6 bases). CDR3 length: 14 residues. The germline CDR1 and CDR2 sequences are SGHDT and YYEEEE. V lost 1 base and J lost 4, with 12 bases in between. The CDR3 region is CASSLSGGGYEQYF. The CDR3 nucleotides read TGTGCCAGCAGCTTGAGTGGGGGAGGTTACGAGCAGTACTTC.

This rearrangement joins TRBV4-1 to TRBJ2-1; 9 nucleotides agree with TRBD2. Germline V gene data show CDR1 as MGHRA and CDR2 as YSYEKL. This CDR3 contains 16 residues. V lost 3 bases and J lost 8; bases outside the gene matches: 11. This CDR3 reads CASSHLVGGGADEQFF. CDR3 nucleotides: TGCGCCAGCAGCCACCTCGTAGGCGGGGGGGCCGATGAGCAGTTCTTC.

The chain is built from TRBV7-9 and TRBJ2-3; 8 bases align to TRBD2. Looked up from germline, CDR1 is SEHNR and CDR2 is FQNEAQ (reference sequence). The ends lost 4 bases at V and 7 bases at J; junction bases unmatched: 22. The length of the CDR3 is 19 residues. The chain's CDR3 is CASSSVRSGGSRETYTQYF. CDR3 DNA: TGTGCCAGCAGCTCTGTGCGGAGCGGGGGCTCCCGAGAGACCTATACGCAGTATTTT.

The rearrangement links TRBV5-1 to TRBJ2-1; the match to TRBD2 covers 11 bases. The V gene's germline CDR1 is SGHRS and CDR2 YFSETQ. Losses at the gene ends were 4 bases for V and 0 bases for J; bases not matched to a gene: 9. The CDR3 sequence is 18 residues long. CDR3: CASSAPTSGVYSYNEQFF. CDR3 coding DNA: TGCGCCAGCAGCGCCCCGACTAGCGGGGTTTACTCCTACAATGAGCAGTTCTTC.

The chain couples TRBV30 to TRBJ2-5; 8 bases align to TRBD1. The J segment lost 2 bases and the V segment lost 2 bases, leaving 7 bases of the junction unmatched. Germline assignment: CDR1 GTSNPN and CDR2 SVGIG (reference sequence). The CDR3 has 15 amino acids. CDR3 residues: CAWSFGGQGQETQYF. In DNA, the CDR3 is TGTGCCTGGAGTTTTGGCGGACAGGGTCAAGAGACCCAGTACTTC. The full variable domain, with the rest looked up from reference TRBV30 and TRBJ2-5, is SQTIHQWPATLVQPVGSPLSLECTVEGTSNPNLYWYRQAAGRGLQLLFYSVGIGQISSEVPQNLSASRPQDRQFILSSKKLLLSDSGFYLCAWSFGGQGQETQYFGPGTRLLVL.

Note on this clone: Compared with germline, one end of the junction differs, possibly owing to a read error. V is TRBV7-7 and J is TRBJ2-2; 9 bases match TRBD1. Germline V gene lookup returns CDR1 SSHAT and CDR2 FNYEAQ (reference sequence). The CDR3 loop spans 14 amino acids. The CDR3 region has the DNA TGTGCTAGCAGCCCCGGGACAGGGACCGGGGAGCTGTTTTTT. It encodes CASSPGTGTGELFF.

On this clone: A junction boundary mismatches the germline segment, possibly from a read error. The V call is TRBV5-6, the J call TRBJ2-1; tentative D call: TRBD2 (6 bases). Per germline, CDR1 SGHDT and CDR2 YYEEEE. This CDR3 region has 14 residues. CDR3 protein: CASTLGGAYNEQFF. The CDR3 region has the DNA TGTGCCAGCACCTTGGGGGGAGCCTACAATGAGCAGTTCTTC.

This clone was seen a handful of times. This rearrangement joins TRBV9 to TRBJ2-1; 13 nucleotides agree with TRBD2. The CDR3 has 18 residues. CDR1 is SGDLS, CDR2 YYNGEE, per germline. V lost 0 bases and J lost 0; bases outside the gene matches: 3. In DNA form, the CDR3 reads TGTGCCAGCAGCGTAGGTTGGACTAGCGGGAGCTCCTACAATGAGCAGTTCTTC. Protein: CASSVGWTSGSSYNEQFF.

The CDR3 reads CASSPRPGQAYEQYF. CDR3 DNA: TGTGCCAGCAGCCCCCGTCCGGGACAGGCCTACGAGCAGTACTTC. This chain joins TRBV9 and TRBJ2-7, with 8 nucleotides matching TRBD1. V lost 4 bases and J lost 2; bases outside the gene matches: 8. The length of the CDR3 is 15 residues. CDR1 and CDR2 from the germline V gene are SGDLS and YYNGEE.

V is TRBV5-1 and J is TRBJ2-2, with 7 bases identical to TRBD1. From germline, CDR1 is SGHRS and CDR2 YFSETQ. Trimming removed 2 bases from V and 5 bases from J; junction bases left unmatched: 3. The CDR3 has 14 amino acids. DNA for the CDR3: TGCGCCAGCAGCTTTACAGGGGTTACCGGGGAGCTGTTTTTT. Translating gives CASSFTGVTGELFF.

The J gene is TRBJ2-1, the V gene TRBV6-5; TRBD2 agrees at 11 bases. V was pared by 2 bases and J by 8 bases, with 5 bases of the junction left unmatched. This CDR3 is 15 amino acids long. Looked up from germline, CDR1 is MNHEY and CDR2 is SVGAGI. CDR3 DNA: TGTGCCAGCAGTTACGGGTTTAGCGGGAGGGATGAGCAGTTCTTC. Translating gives CASSYGFSGRDEQFF.

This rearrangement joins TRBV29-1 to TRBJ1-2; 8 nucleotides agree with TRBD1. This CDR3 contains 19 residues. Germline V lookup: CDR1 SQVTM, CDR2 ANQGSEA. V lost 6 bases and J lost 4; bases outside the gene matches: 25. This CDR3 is CSVLNRMVDRETGTYGYTF. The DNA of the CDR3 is TGCAGCGTCCTCAATCGTATGGTGGACAGGGAGACGGGCACCTATGGCTACACCTTC.

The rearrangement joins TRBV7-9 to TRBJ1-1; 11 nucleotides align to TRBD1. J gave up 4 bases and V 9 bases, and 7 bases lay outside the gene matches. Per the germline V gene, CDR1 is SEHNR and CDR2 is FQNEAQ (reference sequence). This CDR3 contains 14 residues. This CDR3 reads CASSPGQGGTEAFF. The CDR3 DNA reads TGTGCCAGTAGCCCGGGACAGGGGGGCACTGAAGCTTTCTTT.